The 24 T cell receptor beta chains in this list originate from one sample, sequenced in a study of blood T cell repertoires in COVID-19. The assay was immunoSEQ multiplex PCR, and TCRdb's table has in-frame clones only and misses some. The table shows some 110,000 clones, with approximately 85% occurring only once. The sample comprised peripheral blood. These receptors were taken from an elderly woman with COVID-19, enrolled during active disease.

This sequence joins TRBV18 and TRBJ1-2; 9 bases align to TRBD1. V lost 3 bases, J lost 6 bases, and 8 bases stayed unmatched. Germline V gene sequence: CDR1 KGHSH, CDR2 LQKENI. The CDR3 length is 15 residues. The CDR3 nucleotides read TGTGCCAGCTCACCGAAAACAGGGGGCATAGATGGCTACACCTTC. It translates to CASSPKTGGIDGYTF. The full variable domain, in which reference TRBV18 and TRBJ1-2 provide the parts outside the CDR3, is NAGVMQNPRHLVRRRGQEARLRCSPMKGHSHVYWYRQLPEEGLKFMVYLQKENIIDESGMPKERFSAEFPKEGPSILRIQQVVRGDSAAYFCASSPKTGGIDGYTFGSGTRLTVV.

A single count supports this clone. The chain joins TRBV18 to TRBJ1-1, with 7 bases that match TRBD1. Germline CDR1 is KGHSH and CDR2 is LQKENI. The length of the CDR3 is 13 residues. The ends lost 6 bases at V and 0 bases at J; junction bases unmatched: 1. CDR3 nucleotide sequence: TGTGCCAGCTCGGGACAGATGAACACTGAAGCTTTCTTT. This sequence encodes CASSGQMNTEAFF.

The V gene is TRBV28, the J gene TRBJ2-7; the D gene is possibly TRBD1 (5 bases). V lost 8 bases and J lost 2, with 19 bases in between. This CDR3 comprises 15 residues. Germline CDR1 reads MDHEN; CDR2 reads SYDVKM. In DNA, the CDR3 is TGTGCCAGCGGACGATCAGGGTTTAGCCCCTACGAGCAGTACTTC. This codes for CASGRSGFSPYEQYF.

J is TRBJ1-2 and V is TRBV27; D uncertain. CDR3 size: 14 residues. V shed 8 bases and J shed 8 bases, with 21 bases lying between them. The V gene's germline CDR1 is MNHEY and CDR2 SMNVEV (reference sequence). This CDR3 is CASHPLAGRLGYTF. The CDR3 DNA is TGTGCCAGCCATCCCCTGGCCGGGAGGTTGGGCTACACCTTC.

V gene TRBV7-2 combines with J gene TRBJ2-5; 8 bases line up with TRBD1. J was trimmed by 6 bases and V by 4 bases; bases with no gene match: 4. Germline V gene data show CDR1 as SGHTA and CDR2 as FQGNSA. The CDR3 loop spans 13 amino acids. The CDR3 is CASSSGQEQTQYF. CDR3 nucleotides: TGTGCCAGCAGCTCGGGACAGGAGCAGACCCAGTACTTC. The entire variable domain, with the rest obtained from reference TRBV7-2 and TRBJ2-5, is as follows: GAGVSQSPSNKVTEKGKDVELRCDPISGHTALYWYRQSLGQGLEFLIYFQGNSAPDKSGLPSDRFSAERTGGSVSTLTIQRTQQEDSAVYLCASSSGQEQTQYFGPGTRLLVL.

The CDR3 is CSVEDGTGNYNEQFF. CDR3 DNA: TGCAGCGTTGAAGACGGGACAGGGAACTACAATGAGCAGTTCTTC. V gene TRBV29-1 combines with J gene TRBJ2-1, with 9 positions matching TRBD1. V lost 0 bases to trimming and J lost 3 bases; unmatched junction nucleotides: 3. The CDR3 is 15 residues long. Germline V gives CDR1 SQVTM, CDR2 ANQGSEA.

This clone came up a few times. V is TRBV7-2 and J is TRBJ2-7, with 8 bases that match TRBD1. The CDR3 has 13 residues. After removal of 7 bases from V and 4 bases from J, the junction contained 6 bases not matched to a gene. CDR1 is SGHTA and CDR2 is FQGNSA in the germline V gene. CDR3 protein: CASTITGGYEQYF. The CDR3 region has the DNA TGTGCCAGCACCATAACAGGGGGGTACGAGCAGTACTTC. Variable domain in full (rest from reference TRBV7-2 and TRBJ2-7): GAGVSQSPSNKVTEKGKDVELRCDPISGHTALYWYRQSLGQGLEFLIYFQGNSAPDKSGLPSDRFSAERTGGSVSTLTIQRTQQEDSAVYLCASTITGGYEQYFGPGTRLTVT.

This sequence joins TRBV27 and TRBJ2-5, with 7 nucleotides matching TRBD2. This CDR3 is built from 14 residues. The V and J ends lost 7 bases and 1 base, in that order; junction bases with no gene match: 6. Germline CDR1 reads MNHEY; CDR2 reads SMNVEV (reference sequence). The CDR3 DNA reads as TGTGCCAGCAAAAGAGCGGGAAGCCAAGAGACCCAGTACTTC. Translation: CASKRAGSQETQYF.

The chain has TRBV28 and TRBJ2-3; D uncertain. V lost 6 bases to trimming and J lost 7 bases, with 11 bases between them. The CDR3 runs 12 residues. Germline CDR1 MDHEN, CDR2 SYDVKM. CDR3 loop: CASSPRVYTQYF. For the CDR3, the DNA is TGTGCCAGCAGCCCACGGGTGTATACGCAGTATTTT.

This clone showed up just once. The rearrangement joins TRBV11-2 to TRBJ2-1; D not resolved. V lost 7 bases, J lost 4 bases, and 11 bases lay in between. Germline V gives CDR1 SGHAT, CDR2 FQNNGV. This CDR3 contains 13 residues. As DNA, the CDR3 is TGTGCCAGCACCCGTCTACTATACAATGAGCAGTTCTTC. Encoded protein: CASTRLLYNEQFF.

The genes are TRBV11-2 and TRBJ1-4; no reliable D call. CDR3 size: 15 residues. Trimming cost V 0 bases and J 8 bases, with 13 bases left between them. Per the germline V gene, CDR1 is SGHAT and CDR2 is FQNNGV. CDR3 residues: CASSLDRGQREKLFF. Here the CDR3 DNA reads TGTGCCAGCAGCTTAGATCGAGGGCAGAGGGAAAAACTGTTTTTT.

This clone was counted once. The chain uses TRBV9 and TRBJ1-2; D is possibly TRBD1 (6 bases). With 3 bases removed from V and 3 bases from J, the gap between germline ends came to 30 bases. The CDR3 runs to 20 residues. Germline CDR1 SGDLS, CDR2 YYNGEE. CDR3 DNA sequence: TGTGCCAGCAGCGCCCAACGTAGTGGTATTGGCAGGGGACGGGACTATGGCTACACCTTC. It yields the protein CASSAQRSGIGRGRDYGYTF.

CDR3 nucleotides: TGTGCCAGCAGGGCTGAGACAGGAGCCACAGATACGCAGTATTTT. As protein: CASRAETGATDTQYF. The J gene is TRBJ2-3, the V gene TRBV28; a weak D match, TRBD1 (6 bases). The CDR3 runs 15 residues. The V gene's germline CDR1 is MDHEN and CDR2 SYDVKM. V gave up 6 bases and J gave up 2 bases, with 15 bases separating them.

The chain uses TRBV5-5 and TRBJ1-2; D is uncertain. Trimming removed 0 bases at V and 2 bases at J, with 11 bases between. Germline V gives CDR1 SGHKS, CDR2 YYEKEE (reference sequence). The CDR3 spans 15 residues. CDR3 in amino acids: CASSLENRQNYGYTF. CDR3 coding DNA: TGTGCCAGCAGCTTGGAAAACAGACAAAACTATGGCTACACCTTC.

The rearrangement uses TRBV4-2 and TRBJ1-3; 7 bases are shared with TRBD1. CDR3 length: 17 amino acids. The germline V gene encodes CDR1 LGHNA and CDR2 YNFKEQ. Trimming at V came to 1 base and at J to 0 bases, leaving 6 bases not matched to a gene. The CDR3 bases are TGTGCCAGCAGCCAAGCATCCTCAGGGGGCTCTGGAAACACCATATATTTT. Amino acid sequence: CASSQASSGGSGNTIYF.

CDR3 nucleotides: TGTGCCAGCAGTGAACGGCAGGGTGCCGTGGATACGCAGTATTTT. It codes for CASSERQGAVDTQYF. The chain recombines TRBV2 with TRBJ2-3; maybe TRBD1 (5 bases). Germline loops: CDR1 SNHLY, CDR2 FYNNEI. Trimming shortened V by 2 bases and J by 6 bases, and 15 bases separated the two germline ends. There are 15 residues in the CDR3.

The gene calls are TRBV28 and TRBJ1-2, with D uncertain. This CDR3 has 14 residues. CDR1 and CDR2 (germline): MDHEN, SYDVKM. Trimming removed 0 bases from V and 3 bases from J, with 8 bases in between. The CDR3 DNA is TGTGCCAGCAGTTTATGGGTGAGCGACTATGGCTACACCTTC. Translating gives CASSLWVSDYGYTF.

The rearrangement uses TRBV7-2 and TRBJ2-3; 10 bases fit TRBD2. Germline CDR1 SGHTA, CDR2 FQGNSA. The V segment lost 5 bases and the J segment 4 bases; nucleotides outside the gene matches: 12. CDR3 length equals 17 residues. CDR3 DNA: TGTGCCAGCAGCCCCCCAAGCGGGAGGGCCGGGGCAGATACGCAGTATTTT. It encodes CASSPPSGRAGADTQYF.

The genes are TRBV2 and TRBJ2-7; perhaps TRBD2 as D (6 bases). The ends were cut back, 6 bases at V and 3 bases at J, with 21 bases in the middle. CDR1 is SNHLY and CDR2 is FYNNEI in the germline V gene. The CDR3 extends over 16 amino acids. CDR3 sequence reads: CASRDDGGILGYEQYF. The CDR3 DNA reads as TGTGCCAGCAGGGATGACGGAGGGATCCTGGGCTACGAGCAGTACTTC.

This rearrangement joins TRBV2 to TRBJ2-7, with TRBD1 matching 11 bases. CDR1 SNHLY and CDR2 FYNNEI come from the germline V gene. CDR3 length: 13 amino acids. V dropped 8 bases and J dropped 7; count of bases not matched to a gene: 7. The CDR3 DNA reads TGTGCCAGCGGAGGACAGGGGGCGCGGGAGCAGTACTTC. This sequence encodes CASGGQGAREQYF. The full variable domain, rest sourced from reference TRBV2 and TRBJ2-7, is EPEVTQTPSHQVTQMGQEVILRCVPISNHLYFYWYRQILGQKVEFLVSFYNNEISEKSEIFDDQFSVERPDGSNFTLKIRSTKLEDSAMYFCASGGQGAREQYFGPGTRLTVT.

This sequence joins TRBV19 and TRBJ1-1; TRBD1 matches 7 bases. Unmatched junction bases numbered 11, after V lost 5 bases and J lost 2 bases. Germline CDR1 reads LNHDA; CDR2 reads SQIVND (reference sequence). This CDR3 has 16 amino acids. CDR3 loop: CASSPYTGAQNTEAFF. The CDR3, as DNA: TGTGCCAGTAGTCCCTATACAGGGGCGCAAAACACTGAAGCTTTCTTT.

This clone was seen once. The V gene is TRBV6-2 or TRBV6-3, the J gene TRBJ2-7, with no clear D. Germline loops: CDR1 MNHEY, CDR2 SVGEGT. The CDR3 contains 14 residues. Trimming left V 6 bases short and J 0 bases short, with 12 bases between. DNA of the CDR3: TGTGCCAGCAGCCAAGACATAGGCTCCTACGAGCAGTACTTC. Protein: CASSQDIGSYEQYF.

The chain combines TRBV24-1 with TRBJ2-2, with D hard to call. The germline V and J ends were trimmed by 7 bases and 0 bases, with 11 bases remaining between them. The CDR3 spans 15 residues. In germline, CDR1 is KGHDR, CDR2 SFDVKD. For the CDR3, the DNA is TGTGCCACCAGACCCCAGGCCGCGAACACCGGGGAGCTGTTTTTT. Translated: CATRPQAANTGELFF.

Only a few counts were recorded for this clone. The chain carries TRBV6-4 and TRBJ2-1; TRBD1 matches at 11 bases. The CDR3 covers 14 residues. Germline V gene lookup returns CDR1 MRHNA and CDR2 SNTAGT. Trimming took 5 bases from V and 10 from J; bases not matched to a gene: 7. The CDR3 sequence: CASSPGTGGDEQFF. As DNA, the CDR3 is TGTGCCAGCAGTCCCGGGACAGGGGGGGACGAGCAGTTCTTC.